One and the same sample provided the 16 T cell receptor beta chains below, sequenced in a study of cytomegalovirus exposure and HLA in healthy donors. The PCR ran on 60 Vbeta and 13 Jbeta primers. Here immunoSEQ multiplex PCR was the method, and the copy in TCRdb shows in-frame clones only, minus some. The sample consists of 120,000 or so clones, approximately 80% of them appearing once. The sample was PBMCs. These receptors all stem from a man younger than 30 in good health and CMV-seropositive.

This chain connects TRBV18 to TRBJ2-3, with TRBD1 identical over 8 bases. Trimming removed 2 bases from V and 5 bases from J; junction bases left unmatched: 9. Germline V gives CDR1 KGHSH, CDR2 LQKENI. The CDR3 sequence is 16 residues long. The CDR3 nucleotides are TGTGCCAGCTCACCATACTCGGGACAGGACCTAGATACGCAGTATTTT. Translation: CASSPYSGQDLDTQYF.

A few counts support this clone. The V gene is TRBV5-1, the J gene TRBJ2-1; 13 bases match TRBD2. This CDR3 is built from 15 residues. CDR1 SGHRS and CDR2 YFSETQ come from the germline V gene. J gave up 15 bases and V 4 bases, and 13 bases lay outside the gene matches. The CDR3 coding sequence is TGCGCCAGCAGCACCGGACTAGCGGGAGACCTTGTTGGGTTCTTC. It yields the protein CASSTGLAGDLVGFF.

J is TRBJ2-7 and V is TRBV7-6; 10 nucleotides line up with TRBD2. Unmatched junction bases numbered 8, after V lost 5 bases and J lost 4 bases. This CDR3 is 15 amino acids long. CDR1 and CDR2 (germline): SGHVS, FNYEAQ. CDR3 sequence: CASSLESSGGYEQYF. The CDR3 nucleotides are TGTGCCAGCAGCCTAGAGTCTAGCGGGGGTTACGAGCAGTACTTC.

This clone was picked up a small number of times. CDR3 protein: CASSLKRGTYEQYF. DNA for the CDR3: TGTGCCAGCAGTTTGAAGCGGGGAACCTACGAGCAGTACTTC. V gene TRBV27 combines with J gene TRBJ2-7; 7 bases align to TRBD2. Germline CDR1 and CDR2: MNHEY and SMNVEV (reference sequence). V shed 3 bases and J 2 bases; nucleotides not matched to a gene: 4. The CDR3 loop spans 14 amino acids.

The rearrangement links TRBV5-4 to TRBJ2-2; a possible D gene is TRBD2 (5 bases). Germline assignment: CDR1 SGHNT and CDR2 YYREEE (reference sequence). Trimming removed 2 bases from V and 4 bases from J, with 6 bases in between. The CDR3 contains 13 residues. In DNA form, the CDR3 reads TGTGCCAGCAGCTTTAGCGTCACCGGGGAGCTGTTTTTT. Its translation: CASSFSVTGELFF.

This chain joins TRBV11-2 and TRBJ2-1; perhaps TRBD2 as D (6 bases). CDR1 and CDR2 from the germline V gene are SGHAT and FQNNGV. CDR3 length equals 12 residues. V lost 3 bases, J lost 9 bases, and 9 bases lay in between. CDR3 in amino acids: CASSFSSVEQFF. The DNA for the CDR3 is TGTGCCAGCAGCTTCTCTAGCGTTGAGCAGTTCTTC.

Details on this clone: One end of the junction varies from germline; a read error may be responsible. V is TRBV4-1 and J is TRBJ1-1; D is uncertain. CDR3 length: 11 amino acids. Germline V CDR1 and CDR2: MGHRA, YSYEKL. This chain's CDR3 is CASSHGAGRIF. The CDR3 DNA follows: TGCGCCAGCAGCCACGGAGCGGGAAGGATTTTT.

The rearrangement joins TRBV5-1 to TRBJ2-7; 7 nucleotides agree with TRBD2. The CDR3 covers 14 residues. Trimming at V came to 1 base and at J to 0 bases, leaving 1 base not matched to a gene. Germline CDR1 SGHRS, CDR2 YFSETQ. DNA for the CDR3: TGCGCCAGCAGCTTGTCGGGGGGCTCCTACGAGCAGTACTTC. This gives the protein CASSLSGGSYEQYF.

The chain recombines TRBV6-5 with TRBJ2-5, with D maybe TRBD2 (6 bases). CDR3 length: 13 residues. Trimming took 7 bases from V and 5 from J, leaving 14 bases between them. Germline V gene lookup returns CDR1 MNHEY and CDR2 SVGAGI. In DNA, the CDR3 is TGTGCCAGCACAACGGGAGCAGGGGAGACCCAGTACTTC. Its translation: CASTTGAGETQYF.

This clone was seen just once. The chain is built from TRBV7-6 and TRBJ1-2, with D maybe TRBD1 (5 bases). Trimming took off 5 bases at V and 4 bases at J, with 17 bases between the two ends. This CDR3 region has 15 residues. In germline, CDR1 is SGHVS, CDR2 FNYEAQ. The chain's CDR3 is CASSALGEDIYGYTF. CDR3 DNA: TGTGCCAGCAGCGCGCTCGGGGAGGACATCTATGGCTACACCTTC.

The chain joins TRBV5-1 to TRBJ2-3, with D possibly matching TRBD2 (6 bases). Trimming shortened V by 4 bases and J by 0 bases, and 12 bases separated the two germline ends. Germline V CDR1 and CDR2: SGHRS, YFSETQ. The CDR3 is 15 residues long. The CDR3 DNA reads TGCGCCAGCAGCCCGTGGAGCGGGAGCACAGATACGCAGTATTTT. Amino acids: CASSPWSGSTDTQYF.

This clone was observed a single time. The rearrangement links TRBV27 to TRBJ2-3, with TRBD2 identical over 7 bases. The CDR3 runs 16 residues. After removal of 8 bases from V and 1 base from J, the junction contained 12 bases not matched to a gene. Germline V gene sequence: CDR1 MNHEY, CDR2 SMNVEV (reference sequence). The CDR3 nucleotides are TGTGCCAGCGGCATTGTGGGGACTATCCGCACAGATACGCAGTATTTT. It yields the protein CASGIVGTIRTDTQYF.

This chain joins TRBV15 and TRBJ1-1, with unresolved D. Germline loops: CDR1 LNHNV, CDR2 YYDKDF (reference sequence). There are 15 residues in the CDR3. V lost 3 bases and J lost 4, with 15 bases in between. The DNA for the CDR3 is TGTGCCACCAGCAGGGCGACCGGGGTGGGCACTGAAGCTTTCTTT. Translated: CATSRATGVGTEAFF.

The rearrangement joins TRBV12-5 to TRBJ2-3, with TRBD1 matching 9 bases. The CDR3 loop spans 16 amino acids. J was trimmed by 3 bases and V by 6 bases; bases with no gene match: 10. Germline CDR1 and CDR2: LGHNT and FRNRAP. For the CDR3, the DNA is TGTGCTAGTGGACAAGGTACAGGGGGCTGGACAGATACGCAGTATTTT. Amino acids: CASGQGTGGWTDTQYF.

This chain joins TRBV19 and TRBJ1-2; no clear D gene. Germline loops: CDR1 LNHDA, CDR2 SQIVND (reference sequence). V was pared by 3 bases and J by 2 bases, with 7 bases between. This CDR3 spans 13 amino acids. The CDR3 loop is CASSILQNYGYTF. The DNA of the CDR3 is TGTGCCAGTAGTATTTTACAGAACTATGGCTACACCTTC.

V usage is TRBV2 and J usage is TRBJ1-5; 10 nucleotides agree with TRBD1. V was clipped by 6 bases and J by 0 bases; unmatched bases: 5. The CDR3 sequence is 16 residues long. Germline CDR1 SNHLY, CDR2 FYNNEI. Here the CDR3 reads CASSGQGGHSNQPQHF. In nucleotides, the CDR3 is TGTGCCAGCAGCGGACAGGGGGGCCATAGCAATCAGCCCCAGCATTTT.